The clone carrying this T cell receptor (beta chain) was observed a few times. The data were produced by immunoSEQ multiplex PCR, yet TCRdb's version contains in-frame clones alone and is incomplete. Found here are approximately 460,000 clones, 89% of them singletons; the top ten hold roughly 0.92%. The CDR3 consists of 14 residues. The ends were cut back, 0 bases at V and 2 bases at J, with 9 bases in the middle. Per the germline V gene, CDR1 is SGHTS and CDR2 is YDEGEE. This sample stems from a study of blood T cell repertoires in COVID-19. Overall study context: Samples came from the United States, Italy and Spain, spanning acute and convalescent COVID-19. T cells, B-cell-depleted T cells, or PBMCs provided the cDNA or gDNA that served as material.

Sequencing used peripheral blood. The chain combines TRBV5-8 with TRBJ2-7, with D possibly being TRBD2 (5 bases). This TCR was sampled from a man younger than 35 with COVID-19, enrolled during active disease. The chain's CDR3 is CASSLGGSAYEQYF. CDR3 DNA sequence: TGTGCCAGCAGCTTGGGCGGGTCTGCCTACGAGCAGTACTTC. Filled out from reference TRBV5-8 and TRBJ2-7, the complete variable domain reads EAGVTQSPTHLIKTRGQQATLRCSPISGHTSVYWYQQALGLGLQFLLWYDEGEERNRGNFPPRFSGRQFPNYSSELNVNALELEDSALYLCASSLGGSAYEQYFGPGTRLTVT.